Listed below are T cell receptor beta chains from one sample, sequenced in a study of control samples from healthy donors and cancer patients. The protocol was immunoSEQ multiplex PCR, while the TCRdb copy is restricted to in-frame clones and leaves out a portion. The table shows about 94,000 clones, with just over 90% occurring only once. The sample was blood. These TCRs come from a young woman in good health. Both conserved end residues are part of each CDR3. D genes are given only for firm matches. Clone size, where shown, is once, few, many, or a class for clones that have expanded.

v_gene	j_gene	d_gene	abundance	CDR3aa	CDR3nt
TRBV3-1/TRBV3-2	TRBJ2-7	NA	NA	CASSQEAGAYEQYF	TGTGCCAGCAGCCAAGAAGCAGGGGCCTACGAGCAGTACTTC
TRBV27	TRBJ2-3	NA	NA	CASSSTGDTQYF	TGTGCCAGCAGTTCTACAGGGGATACGCAGTATTTT
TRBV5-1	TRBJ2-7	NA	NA	CASSFRERTRYEQYF	TGCGCCAGCAGCTTTCGGGAGCGTACCCGATACGAGCAGTACTTC
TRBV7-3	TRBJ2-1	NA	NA	CASSLLDQEAAGPYNEQFF	TGTGCCAGCAGCTTACTCGATCAGGAAGCCGCGGGTCCCTACAATGAGCAGTTCTTC
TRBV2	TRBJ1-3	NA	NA	CASTSDFRNTIYF	TGTGCCAGCACCTCGGACTTCAGGAACACCATATATTTT
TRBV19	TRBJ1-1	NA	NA	CASSIGNTEAFF	TGTGCCAGTAGTATTGGGAACACTGAAGCTTTCTTT
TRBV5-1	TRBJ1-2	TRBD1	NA	CASSLSPGQGSNYGYTF	TGCGCCAGCAGCTTGAGCCCAGGACAGGGAAGTAACTATGGCTACACCTTC
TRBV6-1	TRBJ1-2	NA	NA	CASSETSWTSGYTF	TGTGCCAGCAGTGAAACATCGTGGACATCTGGCTACACCTTC
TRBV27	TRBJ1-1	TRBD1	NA	CASSRGQGRTTEAFF	TGTGCCAGCAGTAGGGGACAGGGAAGGACCACTGAAGCTTTCTTT
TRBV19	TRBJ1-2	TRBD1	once	CASSITATGGENYGYTF	TGTGCCAGTAGTATAACCGCGACAGGGGGCGAGAACTATGGCTACACCTTC
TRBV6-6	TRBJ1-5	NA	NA	CASSYSKGLSQAQHF	TGTGCCAGCAGTTACTCGAAGGGCCTATCCCAGGCCCAGCATTTT
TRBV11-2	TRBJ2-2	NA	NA	CASSLDRSGELFF	TGTGCCAGCAGCTTAGATCGTTCCGGGGAGCTGTTTTTT
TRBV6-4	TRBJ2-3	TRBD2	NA	CASSPGLAGGRTDTQYF	TGTGCCAGCAGTCCCGGACTAGCGGGGGGACGCACAGATACGCAGTATTTT
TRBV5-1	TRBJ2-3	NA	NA	CASSFTTPPDTQYF	TGCGCCAGCAGCTTTACTACGCCCCCAGATACGCAGTATTTT
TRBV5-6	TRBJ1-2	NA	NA	CASSLDGALNYGYTF	TGTGCCAGCAGCTTGGACGGCGCCCTTAACTATGGCTACACCTTC
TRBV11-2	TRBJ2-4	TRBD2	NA	CASSFGGATNIQYF	TGTGCCAGCAGCTTCGGGGGGGCCACTAACATTCAGTACTTC